The 10 T cell receptor beta chains in this list originate from one sample, sequenced in a study of T cells in Graves' hyperthyroidism and ophthalmopathy (dated by TCRdb to between 2017 and 2020). Library prep was done by multiplex PCR. The sequencer listed for this sample is Illumina HiSeq 2000. The TCR beta CDR3 regions were amplified from RNA transcripts. The first round of RT-PCR for the TCR CDR3 was performed with the HTBI primer set and the Qiagen OneStep RT-PCR kit. TCRdb reanalyzed the raw reads on its own, using fastp at Q25 for trimming and MiXCR for clone calling, and kept in-frame beta chains. Here each entry gathers all rows of one CDR3 protein and keeps the most common genes and DNA. For this sample there are fewer than 450,000 distinct CDR3 sequences; about a sixth appear just once. Roughly a third of the sample rests with the top ten. The material sequenced was blood. These receptors were collected from a woman between 25 and 40 years old with Graves' hyperthyroidism that later progressed to Graves' ophthalmopathy.

This clonotype was detected only a few times. V is TRBV13 and J is TRBJ1-1; 7 bases align to TRBD1. Germline trimming cut 4 bases from V and 0 bases from J; bases unmatched to any gene: 8. The CDR3 runs 16 residues. CDR1 is PRHDT, CDR2 FYEKMQ, per germline (reference sequence). CDR3 sequence: CASSSTTGTVNTEAFF. CDR3 bases: TGTGCCAGCAGCTCCACGACCGGGACAGTGAACACTGAAGCTTTCTTT.

This chain connects TRBV12-3 or TRBV12-4 to TRBJ1-1; tentatively, D is TRBD1 (5 bases). Trimming stripped 3 bases from V and 10 bases from J, with 15 bases between. The CDR3 has 13 amino acids. This CDR3 is CASSLVTTDAAFF. The CDR3 DNA sequence: TGTGCCAGCAGTTTGGTTACGACAGATGCAGCTTTCTTT.

The sample holds many counts of this clonotype. The chain recombines TRBV20-1 with TRBJ1-5, with no clear D. CDR1 is DFQATT and CDR2 is SNEGSKA in the germline V gene (reference sequence). This CDR3 contains 12 residues. V lost 3 bases, J lost 11 bases, and 14 bases lay in between. As DNA, the CDR3 is TGCAGTGCTAGTCACAATCCCTCCACCCAGCATTTT. It specifies CSASHNPSTQHF.

The V gene is TRBV11-2, the J gene TRBJ2-5; either TRBD1 or TRBD2 may fit D (5 bases each). CDR3 length: 16 amino acids. The germline CDR1 and CDR2 sequences are SGHAT and FQNNGV. V was cut by 0 bases and J by 2 bases, with 13 bases left in between. CDR3 region: CASSLDPGRRQETQYF. For the CDR3, the DNA is TGTGCCAGCAGCTTAGACCCGGGACGACGACAAGAGACCCAGTACTTC.

This clonotype has ten or more counts. V usage is TRBV28 and J usage is TRBJ2-5; 9 bases align to TRBD2. V lost 11 bases and J lost 5; bases outside the gene matches: 18. CDR3 length: 16 residues. Germline values: CDR1 MDHEN, CDR2 SYDVKM. CDR3 in amino acids: CASPEVAGDLGETQYF. Written as DNA, the CDR3 is TGTGCCTCCCCGGAGGTAGCGGGGGACTTGGGCGAGACCCAGTACTTC.

This clonotype was observed at least ten times. Here the CDR3 DNA reads TGCAGTGCTAGGTCGCTTAACCCGCCCTACAATGAGCAGTTCTTC. Translating it yields CSARSLNPPYNEQFF. The chain is built from TRBV20-1 and TRBJ2-1; the D is unclear. CDR1 is DFQATT, CDR2 SNEGSKA, per germline (reference sequence). V was pared by 3 bases and J by 2 bases, with 14 bases between. The CDR3 is 15 residues long.

This clonotype has a count of ten or more. The CDR3 DNA reads as TGTGCCAGCAGCTTAGAATACACTGAAGCTTTCTTT. This codes for CASSLEYTEAFF. The chain combines TRBV7-2 with TRBJ1-1; D is uncertain. The CDR3 has 12 residues. V lost 1 base and J lost 3, with 3 bases in between. The germline gives CDR1 SGHTA, CDR2 FQGNSA.

This clonotype was picked up many times. The rearrangement joins TRBV20-1 to TRBJ2-7; either TRBD1 or TRBD2 may fit D (5 bases each). V shed 6 bases and J shed 0 bases, with 12 bases lying between them. The CDR3 runs 13 residues. Germline V lookup: CDR1 DFQATT, CDR2 SNEGSKA (reference sequence). CDR3 coding DNA: TGCAGTGCCGTGTTTGGGGGCTCCTACGAGCAGTACTTC. It is translated as CSAVFGGSYEQYF.

This clonotype occurred a few times. J is TRBJ2-1 and V is TRBV7-8; no reliable D call. The CDR3 covers 15 residues. Germline V CDR1 and CDR2: SGHVS, FQNEAQ. Trimming left V 1 base short and J 0 bases short, with 7 bases between. The CDR3 DNA reads TGTGCCAGCAGCTTAGTGAGCAGCTCCTACAATGAGCAGTTCTTC. This encodes CASSLVSSSYNEQFF.

This chain connects TRBV4-1 to TRBJ1-1, with no clear D. Germline V lookup: CDR1 MGHRA, CDR2 YSYEKL. Trimming pared 4 bases from V and 3 bases from J, leaving 12 bases between. This CDR3 is 14 amino acids long. The CDR3, as DNA: TGCGCCAGCAGCCTGAAAGTTGGGGACACTGAAGCTTTCTTT. Its translation: CASSLKVGDTEAFF.